This T cell receptor (beta chain) was sequenced for a study of blood T cell repertoires in COVID-19. Study details: The study drew acute and convalescent COVID-19 samples from the United States, Italy and Spain. In each case, the material was cDNA or gDNA derived from T cells, B-cell-depleted T cells, or PBMCs.

The CDR3 is made up of 12 amino acids. Germline lookup yields CDR1 SEHNR and CDR2 FQNEAQ (reference sequence). Trimming cost V 2 bases and J 5 bases, with 6 bases left between them. Authors' data handling: Nucleated cell number was recorded as an estimate derived from reference gene primer amplification. TCRdb's table, derived via immunoSEQ multiplex PCR, lists solely in-frame clones and lacks some. Clonal size and the V and J genes are those of that table, whereas D and trimming came from the DNA. The sample includes 55,000 to 85,000 clones, around 90% seen only once; the top ten take 4% to 5.5%. The TCR comes from a human donor in a cohort sampled during active COVID-19. The sample comprised peripheral blood. The chain employs TRBV7-9 and TRBJ2-5; D may be TRBD2 (6 bases). CDR3 protein: CASSLLAETQYF. The CDR3 region has the DNA TGTGCCAGCAGCTTACTAGCGGAGACCCAGTACTTC.